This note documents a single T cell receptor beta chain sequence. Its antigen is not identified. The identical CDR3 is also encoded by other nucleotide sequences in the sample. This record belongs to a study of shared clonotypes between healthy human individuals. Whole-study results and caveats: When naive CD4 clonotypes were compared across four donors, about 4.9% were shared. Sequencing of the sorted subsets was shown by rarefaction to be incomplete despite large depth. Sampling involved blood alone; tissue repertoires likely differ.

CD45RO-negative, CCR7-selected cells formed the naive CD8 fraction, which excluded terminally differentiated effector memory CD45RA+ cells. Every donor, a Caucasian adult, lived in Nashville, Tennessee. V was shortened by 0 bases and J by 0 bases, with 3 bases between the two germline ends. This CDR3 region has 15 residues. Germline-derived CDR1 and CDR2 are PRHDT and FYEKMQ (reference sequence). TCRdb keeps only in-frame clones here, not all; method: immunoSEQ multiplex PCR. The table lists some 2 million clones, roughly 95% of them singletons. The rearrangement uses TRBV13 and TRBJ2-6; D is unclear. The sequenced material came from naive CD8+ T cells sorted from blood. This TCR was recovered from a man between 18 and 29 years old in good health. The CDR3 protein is CASSLGGSGANVLTF. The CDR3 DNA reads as TGTGCCAGCAGCTTAGGTGGCTCTGGGGCCAACGTCCTGACTTTC.